Listed below are T cell receptor beta chains from one sample, sequenced in a study of regulatory T cells in long-lasting Graves disease. One entry per CDR3 protein, called by TCRdb with MiXCR from the multiplex PCR reads. Seen here are fewer than 600,000 distinct CDR3 sequences, roughly 23% observed once, and the top ten hold around 13%. The specimen comprised peripheral blood mononuclear cells (PBMCs), sampled when the disease was refractory, from a patient treated with antithyroid drugs. These receptors originate from a female donor with Graves disease. Each CDR3 is given with its conserved first and last residue. The order of the fields is J gene, V gene, D gene, CDR3 protein. The D gene is left open where the match is weak.

>TRBJ1-2|TRBV6-2/TRBV6-3|NA
CASREAGQNYGYTF
>TRBJ2-7|TRBV12-3/TRBV12-4|NA
CASRRISGGEQYF
>TRBJ1-1|TRBV7-2|NA
CASSPLLAEAFF
>TRBJ2-5|TRBV9|TRBD2
CASSVGVGGETQYF
>TRBJ2-7|TRBV27|NA
CASSLKLGYEQYF
>TRBJ2-1|TRBV28|NA
CASSYNEQFF
>TRBJ1-2|TRBV20-1|TRBD1
CSVKQGDNYGYTF
>TRBJ2-7|TRBV29-1|NA
CSVGSGDGSYEQYF
>TRBJ2-2|TRBV27|NA
CASRSANTGELFF
>TRBJ1-6|TRBV6-1|NA
CASSSRTDNSPLHF
>TRBJ1-2|TRBV12-3/TRBV12-4|TRBD1
CASSANSGTGNYGYTF
>TRBJ1-2|TRBV28|NA
CASSRPGHYLDGYTF
>TRBJ2-5|TRBV13|NA
CASSPVGGAETQYF
>TRBJ2-7|TRBV7-9|NA
CASSRGDKGVKKYF
>TRBJ1-4|TRBV7-2|NA
CASSLWGDEKLFF
>TRBJ2-5|TRBV7-9|NA
CASTGVGIPETQYF
>TRBJ1-2|TRBV30|NA
CASPAPSLAYGYTF
>TRBJ1-1|TRBV18|NA
CASSPKALDTEAFF
>TRBJ2-5|TRBV6-5|TRBD1
CASSYNIGGLQETQYF
>TRBJ2-7|TRBV5-1|NA
CASSLDGGGSYEQYF
>TRBJ1-4|TRBV13|NA
CASSYREVANEKLFF
>TRBJ2-7|TRBV7-2|NA
CASSLRRDSLGAYEQYF
>TRBJ1-2|TRBV27|NA
CASGVGYGYTF
>TRBJ1-2|TRBV6-1|NA
CAVGDPTGGGYTF
>TRBJ1-2|TRBV11-2|TRBD1
CASSPLQGRMGYTF
>TRBJ2-7|TRBV28|NA
CASSFPGRGYEQYF
>TRBJ1-2|TRBV28|NA
CASWGNYGYTF
>TRBJ1-1|TRBV30|NA
CAWSKGQVGTEAFF
>TRBJ1-6|TRBV7-8|NA
CASSPRGVSYNSPLHF
>TRBJ1-6|TRBV12-3/TRBV12-4|TRBD1
CASSFGQGRSPLHF
>TRBJ1-1|TRBV19|NA
CASQTARGYGNTEAFF
>TRBJ2-7|TRBV20-1|NA
CSARDGAGSSYEQYF